This is a list of T cell receptor beta chains from one sample in a study of shared clonotypes between healthy human individuals. Libraries were prepared by immunoSEQ multiplex PCR; TCRdb keeps only in-frame clonotypes and omits some of them. The repertoire holds roughly 2 million clones, with about 95% as singletons. Source material: naive CD8+ T cells sorted from blood. The origin of the receptors is a man younger than 35 in good health. CDR3s include the opening cysteine and the closing phenylalanine or tryptophan. Fields, in order: V gene, J gene, clone size, D gene, CDR3 protein, CDR3 DNA. A D gene is named only where the DNA matches it firmly. Only some rows state a clone size, as once, few, many or a class for expanded clones.

TRBV6-6	TRBJ2-1	once	TRBD2	CASSYEREWGFHEQFF	TGTGCCAGCAGTTACGAGCGGGAGTGGGGATTTCATGAGCAGTTCTTC
TRBV19	TRBJ1-1	-	-	CASSTGSEAFF	TGTGCCAGTAGTACAGGATCTGAAGCTTTCTTT
TRBV11-2	TRBJ2-3	-	-	CASSLGGVSTDTQYF	TGTGCCAGCTCCCTGGGGGGAGTCAGCACAGATACGCAGTATTTT
TRBV27	TRBJ2-7	-	TRBD1	CASSPGQYLYEQYF	TGTGCCAGCAGTCCGGGACAGTATCTCTACGAGCAGTACTTC
TRBV11-2	TRBJ2-7	-	-	CASSLTSSYEQYF	TGTGCCAGCAGCTTGACTAGTAGTTACGAGCAGTACTTC
TRBV9	TRBJ2-1	-	TRBD2	CASSVGGGTHNEQFF	TGTGCCAGCAGTGTTGGGGGGGGAACCCACAATGAGCAGTTCTTC
TRBV11-2	TRBJ1-5	-	-	CASSLDGSGYQPQHF	TGTGCCAGCAGCTTAGACGGGAGTGGGTATCAGCCCCAGCATTTT
TRBV4-1	TRBJ2-7	-	TRBD2	CASSQTTSGGSSYEQYF	TGCGCCAGCAGCCAAACGACTAGCGGGGGGAGCTCCTACGAGCAGTACTTC
TRBV7-6	TRBJ2-2	-	TRBD1	CASSLTGTDTTGELFF	TGTGCCAGCAGCTTAACCGGGACAGATACCACCGGGGAGCTGTTTTTT
TRBV4-1	TRBJ2-7	-	TRBD1	CASSQRSGTATYEQYF	TGCGCCAGCAGCCAACGGAGTGGGACAGCTACCTACGAGCAGTACTTC
TRBV5-4	TRBJ2-7	-	TRBD2	CASSLGLAGREQYF	TGTGCCAGCAGCTTGGGTCTAGCGGGGAGGGAGCAGTACTTC
TRBV25-1	TRBJ2-5	-	TRBD1	CASSDIPAGGETQYF	TGTGCCAGCAGTGATATACCGGCAGGGGGCGAGACCCAGTACTTC
TRBV19	TRBJ2-4	-	-	CASSILAGDRAADKNIQYF	TGTGCCAGTAGTATATTAGCGGGGGACAGGGCAGCGGACAAAAACATTCAGTACTTC
TRBV7-9	TRBJ1-1	-	-	CASSLGQATEAFF	TGTGCCAGCAGCTTAGGACAAGCCACTGAAGCTTTCTTT
TRBV6-1	TRBJ2-7	-	TRBD1	CASSEERDRGYEQYF	TGTGCCAGCAGTGAAGAGAGGGACAGGGGGTACGAGCAGTACTTC
TRBV21-1	TRBJ2-2	-	-	CASLIARSGQKDTGELFF	TGTGCCAGCCTTATCGCAAGGAGCGGACAAAAGGACACCGGGGAGCTGTTTTTT
TRBV27	TRBJ2-1	-	TRBD2	CASSLTQPGGYNEQFF	TGTGCCAGCAGTTTAACGCAGCCGGGGGGGTACAATGAGCAGTTCTTC
TRBV19	TRBJ2-7	-	TRBD1	CASSTPRQGTYEQYF	TGTGCCAGTAGTACTCCCCGACAGGGTACCTACGAGCAGTACTTC
TRBV6-7	TRBJ2-7	-	TRBD1	CASTLEGQSPYEQYF	TGTGCCAGCACCCTAGAGGGACAGTCCCCCTACGAGCAGTACTTC
TRBV19	TRBJ1-1	-	-	CASSIVSQGAEAFF	TGTGCCAGTAGTATAGTGTCACAGGGAGCTGAAGCTTTCTTT
TRBV7-8	TRBJ2-7	-	-	CASSLAGFHEQYF	TGTGCCAGCAGCTTAGCTGGCTTCCACGAGCAGTACTTC
TRBV4-1	TRBJ2-1	-	-	CASSLLGERSSYNEQFF	TGCGCCAGCAGCCTCCTTGGGGAGAGAAGCTCCTACAATGAGCAGTTCTTC
TRBV15	TRBJ2-2	-	TRBD2	CATSRGLAGGTNTGELFF	TGTGCCACCAGCAGGGGACTAGCGGGGGGAACGAACACCGGGGAGCTGTTTTTT
TRBV27	TRBJ1-2	-	-	CASSLDPGVYGYTF	TGTGCCAGCAGTTTAGACCCCGGAGTCTATGGCTACACCTTC
TRBV9	TRBJ2-2	few	-	CASGVGGLNTGELFF	TGTGCCAGCGGGGTCGGGGGTTTGAACACCGGGGAGCTGTTTTTT
TRBV7-6	TRBJ2-1	-	-	CASSLLASEYNEQFF	TGTGCCAGCAGCTTGTTAGCGTCGGAATACAATGAGCAGTTCTTC
TRBV7-9	TRBJ1-4	-	-	CASTSDRVNEKLFF	TGTGCCAGCACCTCCGACAGAGTTAATGAAAAACTGTTTTTT
TRBV27	TRBJ2-7	once	-	CASSLDVTSSYEQYF	TGTGCCAGCAGTTTAGACGTGACTAGCTCCTACGAGCAGTACTTC
TRBV7-6	TRBJ2-7	-	TRBD1	CASSSGTVDDPHF	TGTGCCAGCAGCTCCGGGACAGTAGATGATCCCCACTTC
TRBV2	TRBJ2-3	-	-	CASKATLLGGTDTQYF	TGTGCCAGCAAGGCAACTCTGCTAGGAGGCACAGATACGCAGTATTTT
TRBV28	TRBJ1-6	-	TRBD1	CASTKGIQGAGNSPLHF	TGTGCCAGCACCAAAGGCATACAGGGGGCGGGGAATTCACCCCTCCACTTT
TRBV5-6	TRBJ2-7	-	TRBD1	CASSTGQFTYEQYF	TGTGCCAGCAGCACGGGACAGTTCACCTACGAGCAGTACTTC
TRBV7-2	TRBJ1-6	-	-	CASSLGGNSYNSPLHF	TGTGCCAGCAGCTTAGGAGGCAACTCCTATAATTCACCCCTCCACTTT
TRBV4-3	TRBJ1-2	-	-	CASSQAASTAEAFYGYTF	TGCGCCAGCAGCCAAGCTGCCTCGACAGCCGAGGCGTTCTATGGCTACACCTTC
TRBV28	TRBJ2-7	-	-	CASSFLGAYEQYF	TGTGCCAGCAGTTTTTTAGGGGCCTACGAGCAGTACTTC
TRBV6-1	TRBJ2-7	few	TRBD1	CASMWTGASYEQYF	TGTGCCAGCATGTGGACAGGGGCCTCCTACGAGCAGTACTTC
TRBV29-1	TRBJ2-1	-	TRBD2	CSVHSGRDNEQFF	TGCAGCGTTCACAGCGGGAGGGACAATGAGCAGTTCTTC
TRBV12-5	TRBJ2-5	-	-	CASALGKETQYF	TGTGCTAGTGCCCTAGGCAAAGAGACCCAGTACTTC
TRBV19	TRBJ2-7	-	-	CASSTARTYEQYF	TGTGCCAGTAGTACTGCCAGAACCTACGAGCAGTACTTC
TRBV4-1	TRBJ2-1	-	-	CTSSQAGARHNEQFF	TGCACCAGCAGCCAAGCAGGGGCGCGCCACAATGAGCAGTTCTTC
TRBV11-3	TRBJ2-3	-	-	CASSLGRLTDTQYF	TGTGCCAGCAGCTTGGGTCGACTCACAGATACGCAGTATTTT
TRBV5-1	TRBJ2-5	-	-	CASSLALGREETQYF	TGCGCCAGCAGCTTGGCCCTGGGCCGTGAAGAGACCCAGTACTTC
TRBV11-2	TRBJ2-5	-	TRBD2	CASSLVWGGEETQYF	TGTGCCAGCAGCTTAGTGTGGGGGGGAGAAGAGACCCAGTACTTC
TRBV7-9	TRBJ1-3	-	-	CASSSPVNSGNTIYF	TGTGCCAGCAGCTCCCCGGTCAACTCTGGAAACACCATATATTTT
TRBV27	TRBJ2-1	-	-	CASSFQDSRNEQFF	TGTGCCAGCAGTTTTCAGGACTCAAGGAATGAGCAGTTCTTC
TRBV30	TRBJ2-5	-	-	CACTGFQETQYF	TGTGCGTGTACAGGGTTTCAAGAGACCCAGTACTTC
TRBV27	TRBJ2-1	-	TRBD2	CASSFLEAAGVGINEQFF	TGTGCCAGCAGTTTCCTCGAAGCAGCGGGAGTTGGTATAAATGAGCAGTTCTTC
TRBV6-1	TRBJ2-5	-	TRBD1	CASGWTGAGETQYF	TGTGCCAGCGGGTGGACAGGGGCCGGGGAGACCCAGTACTTC
TRBV5-3	TRBJ1-3	-	-	CARSWVWGPGNTIYF	TGTGCCAGAAGCTGGGTGTGGGGCCCTGGAAACACCATATATTTT
TRBV28	TRBJ2-7	-	TRBD1	CASSYRGLSYEQYF	TGTGCCAGCAGTTACAGGGGGCTTTCCTACGAGCAGTACTTC
TRBV4-3	TRBJ2-5	-	TRBD2	CASSHGLAGAGETQYF	TGCGCCAGCAGCCACGGACTAGCGGGAGCGGGAGAGACCCAGTACTTC
TRBV5-1	TRBJ2-7	-	-	CASSLLAGEGYEQYF	TGCGCCAGCAGCTTGTTAGCAGGGGAAGGGTACGAGCAGTACTTC
TRBV11-2	TRBJ2-3	-	TRBD2	CASSRTSGYTDTQYF	TGTGCCAGCAGCAGGACTAGCGGATACACAGATACGCAGTATTTT
TRBV5-1	TRBJ1-2	-	-	CASSLVPSEAPYNYGYTF	TGCGCCAGCAGCTTGGTTCCGTCGGAGGCTCCCTATAACTATGGCTACACCTTC
TRBV19	TRBJ2-1	-	TRBD2	CASSIGGGGNYNEQFF	TGTGCCAGTAGTATAGGGGGCGGGGGAAACTACAATGAGCAGTTCTTC
TRBV14	TRBJ1-2	-	-	CASSHTSKGTANYGYTF	TGTGCCAGCAGCCATACCTCAAAGGGCACTGCTAACTATGGCTACACCTTC
TRBV19	TRBJ2-2	few	-	CASSPPGELFF	TGTGCCAGTAGTCCTCCCGGGGAGCTGTTTTTT